This TCR beta chain comes out of a study of T-cell reconstitution after alpha-beta-depleted transplantation in children. The CDR3 has 14 amino acids. V was trimmed by 0 bases and J by 6 bases, leaving 8 bases between them. Germline V gene lookup returns CDR1 MGHRA and CDR2 YSYEKL. Using unique molecular identifiers, the investigators prepared the TCRbeta library. TCRdb re-analysed the PCR reads in MiXCR, keeping a single row per CDR3 protein. The sample contains more than 400,000 distinct CDR3 sequences, about an eighth of which appear only once. This clonotype was observed at least ten times. The antigen is not known. Study-level points and caveats: Most T-cell counts and diversity one year after the transplant came from T cells that were newly produced. The study traced high day-60 TCRbeta diversity in some patients to surviving recipient T cells and thymic progenitors.

Source: PBMCs, mostly from graft donor cells, taken 180 days after TCRalphabeta/CD19-depleted stem cell transplant. The receptor comes from a female patient aged 2-15 years who had a stem cell transplant for aplastic anemia, so the T cells may come from the graft donor. This chain uses TRBV4-1 with TRBJ2-2; D not certain. The CDR3: CASSQEAWAGELFF. The CDR3 coding sequence is TGCGCCAGCAGCCAAGAGGCCTGGGCCGGGGAGCTGTTTTTT.